This T cell receptor beta chain was profiled in a study of blood T cells in healthy people across ages. Points from the study as a whole: The diversity estimates, figures obtained from one million T cells, were considered underestimates.

Per-sample yields of isolated PBMCs were at least 7 million. Through a sample-barcoded 5' primer and a J-beta primer mix, a second PCR was run for about 7 to 12 cycles. TCRdb independently ran MiXCR on the 5' RACE reads; one entry per CDR3 protein. The repertoire has 800,000 to 950,000 distinct CDR3 sequences, just under 30% of them found once; the top ten carry roughly 10%. The CDR3 contains 14 residues. Per germline, CDR1 MDHEN and CDR2 SYDVKM. Deletions cut 6 bases from V and 11 bases from J, with 22 bases between. With respect to this clonotype: Its antigen is currently unknown. One base away lies a much larger clone, so this may be a sequencing read error.

This sample was shared with a second study, whose subject was T cells of mothers and their children.

The genes are TRBV28 and TRBJ2-5, with D possibly matching TRBD1 (5 bases). This receptor was obtained from a woman aged 40 to 50 in good health. Source material: blood. The CDR3 nucleotides read TGTGCCAGCAGATCCCCTGAAGCAGGGCGAGAGCAGTACTTC. Protein product: CASRSPEAGREQYF. The full variable domain, completed using reference TRBV28 and TRBJ2-5, is DVKVTQSSRYLVKRTGEKVFLECVQDMDHENMFWYRQDPGLGLRLIYFSYDVKMKEKGDIPEGYSVSREKKERFSLILESASTNQTSMYLCASRSPEAGREQYFGPGTRLLVL.